These 14 T cell receptor beta chains came from one sample sequenced in a study of T-cell memory formation after mild COVID-19. TCRdb re-analysed the 5' RACE reads in MiXCR, keeping a single row per CDR3 protein. Altogether 190,000 or so distinct CDR3 sequences are present, around 27% being singletons, with the ten largest covering over 9.5%. The sequenced sample consisted of PBMCs or a T cell subset sorted from them (not recorded which). Source of these receptors: an adult woman who had mild COVID-19 (a few samples of this study predate the infection). Cell type and time point are not known.

This clonotype showed up just a few times. This rearrangement joins TRBV30 to TRBJ2-7; perhaps TRBD1 as D (6 bases). Looked up from germline, CDR1 is GTSNPN and CDR2 is SVGIG (reference sequence). Between the trimmed V and J ends, which lost 2 bases and 2 bases, there was a span of 19 bases. The CDR3 runs to 16 residues. In nucleotides, the CDR3 is TGTGCCTGGAGTACCCGCCAGGGGCGTCGGCCCTACGAGCAGTACTTC. Translating gives CAWSTRQGRRPYEQYF.

As DNA, the CDR3 is TGTGCCAGCAGCTTAGCCACGAATAACTACGAGCAGTACTTC. Its protein is CASSLATNNYEQYF. This chain joins TRBV11-3 and TRBJ2-7; no firm D call. CDR1 is SGHNT and CDR2 is YENEEA in the germline V gene. The V end lost 1 base, the J end lost 3 bases, and 10 bases lay between the germline ends. The CDR3 loop spans 14 amino acids.

V is TRBV12-3 or TRBV12-4 and J is TRBJ1-1, with D unresolved. The length of the CDR3 is 16 residues. V was shortened by 3 bases and J by 2 bases, with 16 bases between the two germline ends. Written as DNA, the CDR3 is TGTGCCAGCAGTTTGTTCAATTCGGGAGGAAACACTGAAGCTTTCTTT. This codes for CASSLFNSGGNTEAFF.

The V gene is TRBV4-2, the J gene TRBJ1-1; D perhaps matches TRBD1 (5 bases). CDR3 length: 15 residues. Germline-derived CDR1 and CDR2 are LGHNA and YNFKEQ. Trimming took off 3 bases at V and 0 bases at J, with 11 bases between the two ends. CDR3 protein: CASSQDGAVNTEAFF. For the CDR3, the DNA is TGTGCCAGCAGCCAGGACGGGGCGGTGAACACTGAAGCTTTCTTT.

The chain links TRBV5-1 to TRBJ2-7; D is possibly TRBD1 (6 bases). Germline V CDR1 and CDR2: SGHRS, YFSETQ. Trimming removed 3 bases at V and 5 bases at J, with 18 bases between. The CDR3 extends over 15 amino acids. CDR3 bases: TGCGCCAGCAGCTCTGGGGGCTCGGGATACGACGAGCAGTACTTC. This translates into CASSSGGSGYDEQYF.

The chain carries TRBV5-6 and TRBJ2-1; TRBD1 aligns across 7 bases. The CDR3 runs 14 residues. The V gene end was trimmed by 1 base and the J gene end by 7 bases; junction bases not matched to a gene: 5. Germline V gives CDR1 SGHDT, CDR2 YYEEEE. The CDR3: CASSLRGTANEQFF. In nucleotides, the CDR3 is TGTGCCAGCAGCTTGAGAGGGACAGCTAATGAGCAGTTCTTC.

The rearrangement uses TRBV15 and TRBJ1-2; the D gene is possibly TRBD1 (5 bases). Germline V gene sequence: CDR1 LNHNV, CDR2 YYDKDF (reference sequence). The CDR3 spans 15 residues. The ends were cut back, 5 bases at V and 5 bases at J, with 18 bases in the middle. This CDR3 is CATSWWGEDEYGYTF. The CDR3, as DNA: TGTGCCACCAGCTGGTGGGGGGAAGACGAATATGGCTACACCTTC. Combining the CDR3 with reference TRBV15 and TRBJ1-2 gives the whole variable domain DAMVIQNPRYQVTQFGKPVTLSCSQTLNHNVMYWYQQKSSQAPKLLFHYYDKDFNNEADTPDNFQSRRPNTSFCFLDIRSPGLGDTAMYLCATSWWGEDEYGYTFGSGTRLTVV.

This clonotype showed up just a few times. This chain links TRBV3-1 with TRBJ2-1; 13 nucleotides match TRBD2. CDR1 and CDR2 from the germline V gene are LGHDT and YNNKEL (reference sequence). After removal of 4 bases from V and 13 bases from J, the junction contained 13 bases not matched to a gene. CDR3 size: 16 residues. This CDR3 reads CASSPIQRTSGRRQFF. CDR3 DNA: TGTGCCAGCAGCCCCATCCAAAGGACTAGCGGGAGACGACAGTTCTTC.

V gene TRBV30 combines with J gene TRBJ2-5; D is undetermined. The V end was cut by 3 bases, the J end by 2 bases, with 16 bases between. CDR3 length: 15 amino acids. The germline CDR1 and CDR2 sequences are GTSNPN and SVGIG (reference sequence). CDR3: CAWSLPEVGQETQYF. Written as DNA, the CDR3 is TGTGCCTGGAGCTTACCCGAGGTGGGGCAAGAGACCCAGTACTTC. The full variable domain, completed using reference TRBV30 and TRBJ2-5, is SQTIHQWPATLVQPVGSPLSLECTVEGTSNPNLYWYRQAAGRGLQLLFYSVGIGQISSEVPQNLSASRPQDRQFILSSKKLLLSDSGFYLCAWSLPEVGQETQYFGPGTRLLVL.

This clonotype came up many times. The chain employs TRBV7-9 and TRBJ2-7; D ambiguous. CDR3 size: 13 residues. Per the germline V gene, CDR1 is SEHNR and CDR2 is FQNEAQ (reference sequence). Trimming took off 1 base at V and 5 bases at J, with 9 bases between the two ends. In DNA, the CDR3 is TGTGCCAGCAGCTTAGACCCCACGGACGAGCAGTACTTC. Translating gives CASSLDPTDEQYF.

The chain carries TRBV9 and TRBJ2-7, with 8 bases fitting TRBD2. With 3 bases clipped from V and 3 bases from J, the junction kept 5 bases outside the gene matches. The CDR3 is 14 residues long. Germline CDR1 is SGDLS and CDR2 is YYNGEE. The chain's CDR3 is CASSGTSGDYEQYF. In DNA, the CDR3 is TGTGCCAGCAGCGGCACTAGCGGAGACTACGAGCAGTACTTC.

This sequence joins TRBV20-1 and TRBJ2-5; 8 nucleotides line up with TRBD1. CDR1 and CDR2 (germline): DFQATT, SNEGSKA (reference sequence). The J segment lost 4 bases and the V segment lost 5 bases, leaving 6 bases of the junction unmatched. This CDR3 comprises 13 residues. DNA for the CDR3: TGCAGTGCTCCGGGACAGGCGGTAGAGACCCAGTACTTC. Protein: CSAPGQAVETQYF.

The chain joins TRBV11-2 to TRBJ2-7; 9 positions agree with TRBD2. CDR3 length equals 17 residues. V dropped 2 bases and J dropped 6; count of bases not matched to a gene: 14. Per germline, CDR1 SGHAT and CDR2 FQNNGV. For the CDR3, the DNA is TGTGCCAGCAGCTTATATTATGAGCGGGAGGCCGCTAGCGAGCAGTACTTC. Its protein product is CASSLYYEREAASEQYF.

The V call is TRBV5-1, the J call TRBJ2-2, with D tentatively TRBD1 (6 bases). Trimming stripped 4 bases from V and 4 bases from J, with 14 bases between. Germline V lookup: CDR1 SGHRS, CDR2 YFSETQ. The CDR3 runs to 15 residues. CDR3 sequence (DNA): TGCGCCAGCAGCCCCCAACAGGGTGGCACCGGGGAGCTGTTTTTT. As protein: CASSPQQGGTGELFF.